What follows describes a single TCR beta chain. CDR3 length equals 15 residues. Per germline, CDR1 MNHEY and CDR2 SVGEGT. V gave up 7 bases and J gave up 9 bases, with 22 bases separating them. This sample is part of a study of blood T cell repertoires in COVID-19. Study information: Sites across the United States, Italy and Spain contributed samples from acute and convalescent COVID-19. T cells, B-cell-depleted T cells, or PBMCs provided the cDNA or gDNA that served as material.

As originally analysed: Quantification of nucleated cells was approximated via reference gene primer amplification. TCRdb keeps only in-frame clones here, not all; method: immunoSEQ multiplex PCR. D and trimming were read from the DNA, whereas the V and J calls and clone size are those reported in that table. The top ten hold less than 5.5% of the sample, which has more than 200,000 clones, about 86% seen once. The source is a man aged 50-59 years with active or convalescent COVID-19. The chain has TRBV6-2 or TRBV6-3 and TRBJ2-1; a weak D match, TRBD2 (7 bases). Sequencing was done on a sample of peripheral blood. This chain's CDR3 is CASTPRGGGEGEQFF. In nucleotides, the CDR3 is TGTGCCAGCACCCCCAGGGGCGGCGGGGAGGGTGAGCAGTTCTTC.